Each of the 2 T cell receptor beta chains below was sequenced from the same sample in a study of T cell responses to AZD1222 COVID-19 vaccine. Assay: immunoSEQ multiplex PCR; the TCRdb copy retains only in-frame clones and omits some. The data hold approximately 130,000 clones, with nearly 90% observed a single time. The input for sequencing was peripheral blood, taken 28 days after the second AZD1222 dose. These TCRs come from an adult who received the AZD1222 COVID-19 vaccine.

This clone was counted only a few times. The genes are TRBV2 and TRBJ2-2; no firm D call. This CDR3 has 12 amino acids. Germline V CDR1 and CDR2: SNHLY, FYNNEI. The ends were cut back, 10 bases at V and 7 bases at J, with 13 bases in the middle. The CDR3 DNA reads as TGTGCCATCCCAAACCCAGGCGGGGAGCTGTTTTTT. It yields the protein CAIPNPGGELFF.

This clone was detected once. This chain joins TRBV3-1 (or the pseudogene TRBV3-2) and TRBJ1-1; 10 nucleotides match TRBD1. Germline-derived CDR1 and CDR2 are LGHDT and YNNKEL (reference sequence). This CDR3 has 14 residues. J was trimmed by 6 bases and V by 1 base; bases with no gene match: 2. Here the CDR3 DNA reads TGTGCCAGCAGCCAAGGCGGGACAGGGGCTGAAGCTTTCTTT. It codes for CASSQGGTGAEAFF.